This record concerns one T cell receptor beta chain sequence. The data stem from a study of long-term antiretroviral therapy in people with HIV. With survey level as its setting, the immunoSEQ assay was v3.0. Sequenced by immunoSEQ multiplex PCR; TCRdb stores in-frame clones only, minus some. The sample holds 25,000 to 35,000 clones, about 96% seen once. CDR1 and CDR2 from the germline V gene are SGHRS and YFSETQ. Trimming took off 0 bases at V and 1 base at J, with 7 bases between the two ends. CDR3 size: 14 residues. V and J are TRBV5-1 and TRBJ1-2; D gene unclear. The clonotype comes from a man aged 25 to 45 with HIV. The starting material was unsorted PBMCs, obtained 6.9 years after starting antiretroviral therapy. CDR3 sequence: CASSLEDGNYGYTF. In DNA form, the CDR3 reads TGCGCCAGCAGCTTGGAAGACGGTAACTATGGCTACACCTTC. The full variable domain, in which reference TRBV5-1 and TRBJ1-2 provide the parts outside the CDR3, is KAGVTQTPRYLIKTRGQQVTLSCSPISGHRSVSWYQQTPGQGLQFLFEYFSETQRNKGNFPGRFSGRQFSNSRSEMNVSTLELGDSALYLCASSLEDGNYGYTFGSGTRLTVV.